A few counts support the clone carrying this TCR beta chain. The antigen is unknown. This sample is part of a study of identical twins. Study-wide results and limits: Partly confounded zero-insertion analyses could result from invariant MAIT and iNKT cells. Conclusions were drawn cross-sectionally by statistical analysis, without following the same donors.

The CDR3 has 17 amino acids. V gave up 1 base and J gave up 3 bases; unmatched junction bases: 11. CDR1 SGHAT and CDR2 FQNNGV come from the germline V gene. Each CDR3 protein gets one entry after TCRdb re-called the 5' RACE reads with MiXCR. The data hold around 1.7 million distinct CDR3 sequences, with around 33% observed a single time. The receptor's source is a newborn girl in good health. The chain combines TRBV11-2 with TRBJ2-7; TRBD1 matches at 8 bases. The material sequenced was cord blood. CDR3 sequence (DNA): TGTGCCAGCAGCTTAGCCCTTGGACAGGGAGAGTTCTACGAGCAGTACTTC. Amino acid sequence: CASSLALGQGEFYEQYF.